This T cell receptor (beta chain) was sequenced in a study of blood T cells in healthy people across ages. This CDR3 comprises 15 residues. The ends lost 6 bases at V and 4 bases at J; junction bases unmatched: 11. Germline V gene data show CDR1 as MNHNY and CDR2 as SVGAGI (reference sequence). Through a sample-barcoded 5' primer and a J-beta primer mix, a second PCR was run for roughly 7 to 12 cycles. A template-switch adaptor with 12 random nucleotides tagged each cDNA molecule. Individual samples furnished no less than 2.5 million CDR3-containing paired-end reads apiece. Each CDR3 protein is one row after TCRdb ran MiXCR on the 5' RACE reads. The data contain 780,000 or so distinct CDR3 sequences, around three fifths of them singletons. This clonotype was seen only a few times.

This sequence originates from a man aged 40-49 years in good health. Sequencing used blood. The rearrangement links TRBV6-6 to TRBJ1-2, with 7 bases fitting TRBD1. The DNA for the CDR3 is TGTGCCAGCAGCCTCGGACAGGTCCGGGGCTATGGCTACACCTTC. Encoded protein: CASSLGQVRGYGYTF.